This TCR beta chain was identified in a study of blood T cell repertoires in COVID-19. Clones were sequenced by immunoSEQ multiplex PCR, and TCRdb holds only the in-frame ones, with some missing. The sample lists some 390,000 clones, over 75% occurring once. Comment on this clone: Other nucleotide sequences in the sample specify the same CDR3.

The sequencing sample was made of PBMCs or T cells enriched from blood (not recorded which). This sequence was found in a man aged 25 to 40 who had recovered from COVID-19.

As DNA, the CDR3 is TGTGCCAGCAGTCGACTAGCGGGGGGCACCGGGGAGCTGTTTTTT. Translation: CASSRLAGGTGELFF. V gene TRBV6-5 combines with J gene TRBJ2-2; TRBD2 matches 13 bases. CDR3 length: 15 amino acids. V lost 5 bases to trimming and J lost 4 bases; unmatched junction nucleotides: 1. Germline V gives CDR1 MNHEY, CDR2 SVGAGI.